Described below is a single TCR beta chain sequence and its context. The CDR3 loop spans 14 amino acids. V dropped 6 bases and J dropped 3; count of bases not matched to a gene: 5. CDR1 is MNHEY, CDR2 SVGAGI, per germline. The data were taken from a study of blood T cell repertoires in COVID-19. Study-level background: Italy, Spain and the United States were the sources of the convalescent and acute COVID-19 samples. T cells, B-cell-depleted T cells, or PBMCs supplied cDNA or gDNA.

In the authors' methods: Reference gene primer amplification gave nucleated cell count estimates. Sequenced by immunoSEQ multiplex PCR; TCRdb stores in-frame clones only, minus some. The V and J calls and the clone size are those of that table, but D and trimming were determined from the DNA. This repertoire shows 650,000 to 800,000 clones, about 90% found once; its top ten account for about 0.24%. The rearrangement joins TRBV6-5 to TRBJ1-2, with 9 bases that match TRBD1. Sequencing was carried out using peripheral blood. The sequence was obtained from a young woman with acute or convalescent COVID-19. CDR3 coding DNA: TGTGCCAGCAGACAACAGGGGGCGGACTATGGCTACACCTTC. This encodes CASRQQGADYGYTF.